This is a list of T cell receptor beta chains from one sample in a study of T cell repertoires in aging, cancer and after chemotherapy. TCRdb called the multiplex PCR reads again in MiXCR, with one record for every CDR3 protein. The sample records over 6,000 distinct CDR3 sequences, over 30% being singletons. Sequences were obtained from blood. These receptors were collected from a human donor in good health. Each CDR3 is given without its conserved first and last residue. A D gene is named only where the DNA matches it firmly. Some rows have no size entry. The others give once, few or many, or a class for an expanded clone.

v_gene	abundance	d_gene	j_gene	CDR3aa
TRBV6-4	NA	TRBD2	TRBJ2-3	ASMGGGSTDTQY
TRBV7-9	few	NA	TRBJ2-1	ASSLARGRSDEQF
TRBV27	few	TRBD1	TRBJ2-3	ASSLTPTGASTDTQY
TRBV6-1	NA	NA	TRBJ2-3	ASVYRDTQY
TRBV6-5	few	NA	TRBJ1-3	ASSHRGTTSGNTIY
TRBV19	few	NA	TRBJ1-4	ASRTVSGNEKLF
TRBV11-3	few	NA	TRBJ1-6	ASSLVQGNSPLH
TRBV6-1	medium-sized	NA	TRBJ1-6	ASIAGTGSPLH
TRBV19	few	NA	TRBJ1-1	ASSIGNTEAF
TRBV5-1	NA	TRBD2	TRBJ2-1	ASSLGTSGAYNEQF
TRBV5-1	few	NA	TRBJ1-1	ASSLSEAEAF
TRBV19	NA	TRBD2	TRBJ2-3	ASSIYASGGSTDTQY
TRBV12-3/TRBV12-4	NA	TRBD1	TRBJ2-1	ASSPVGTDSYNEQF
TRBV7-9	NA	TRBD1	TRBJ1-1	ASSLVGGRYDTEAF
TRBV10-3	NA	NA	TRBJ1-4	AIRNQGSNEKLF
TRBV12-3/TRBV12-4	NA	TRBD2	TRBJ2-7	ASSLSGGGMAEQY
TRBV18	medium-sized	NA	TRBJ2-2	ASSPLGTPNTGELF
TRBV19	medium-sized	NA	TRBJ1-2	ASSMGYGYT
TRBV6-5	few	TRBD2	TRBJ2-3	ASKTSLLPDTQY
TRBV6-1	NA	TRBD1	TRBJ1-2	ASSEVGQGGLLYGYT
TRBV10-1	NA	TRBD2	TRBJ2-7	ASSEGLAGGEQY
TRBV27	NA	NA	TRBJ2-5	ASGRIPPGPTSRAQY
TRBV7-2	few	TRBD2	TRBJ2-5	ASSLALLPAGGSQY
TRBV6-5	NA	TRBD2	TRBJ2-1	ASSYPRTSGGPHNEQF
TRBV19	NA	TRBD2	TRBJ2-3	ASSNIAGGQDTQY
TRBV5-4	NA	NA	TRBJ2-5	ASSFGAVQETQY
TRBV6-6	NA	NA	TRBJ2-7	ASLRHTTYEQY
TRBV6-5	few	NA	TRBJ2-3	ASSYSFTGVADTQY
TRBV19	NA	TRBD1	TRBJ2-3	ASSGTGTGEDTQY
TRBV19	medium-sized	NA	TRBJ2-3	ASDWGVGDTQY
TRBV6-1	few	NA	TRBJ1-2	ASRFLGGAYGYT
TRBV19	NA	NA	TRBJ1-5	ASSIGRGSNQPEH
TRBV6-1	NA	TRBD2	TRBJ2-2	ASRLAGATNTGELF
TRBV11-2	NA	TRBD2	TRBJ2-1	ASSPLSGTHHNEQF
TRBV6-5	NA	TRBD2	TRBJ2-1	ASGLATEQF
TRBV12-3/TRBV12-4	NA	TRBD1	TRBJ2-1	ASTAGQGVPYNEQF
TRBV6-1	few	NA	TRBJ1-2	ASSRGRDYGYT
TRBV27	NA	NA	TRBJ2-1	ASSFGGLGQF
TRBV6-6	few	TRBD1	TRBJ2-1	ASSNPDRGAYNEQF
TRBV5-6	NA	NA	TRBJ2-1	ASSLAGRGF
TRBV7-9	NA	NA	TRBJ1-2	ASSLVAGYGYT
TRBV15	NA	TRBD2	TRBJ2-3	ATSRDKGLAKENTQY
TRBV18	NA	NA	TRBJ2-7	ASSPSSITGTAEHEQY
TRBV19	NA	NA	TRBJ1-1	ASATGMDTEAF
TRBV6-1	NA	NA	TRBJ1-1	ASSYHSMGRRDLNTEAF
TRBV18	NA	NA	TRBJ2-1	ASSPRAAANEQF
TRBV15	NA	NA	TRBJ1-4	ATSVGTVATNEKLF
TRBV11-3	NA	TRBD1	TRBJ1-2	ASSLSQGARGYT
TRBV7-9	NA	NA	TRBJ2-3	ASSLGLGKTQY
TRBV13	NA	NA	TRBJ1-2	ASSLEGRQGSRYGYT
TRBV29-1	medium-sized	TRBD1	TRBJ2-1	SVEGDRSYNEQF
TRBV12-3/TRBV12-4	NA	NA	TRBJ1-2	ASNWGLYGYT
TRBV18	few	NA	TRBJ2-1	ASSPSTRTDEQF
TRBV29-1	medium-sized	TRBD1	TRBJ2-7	SIARTGPSYEQY
TRBV19	few	TRBD1	TRBJ2-3	ASSIVGTGGVRLSTDTQY